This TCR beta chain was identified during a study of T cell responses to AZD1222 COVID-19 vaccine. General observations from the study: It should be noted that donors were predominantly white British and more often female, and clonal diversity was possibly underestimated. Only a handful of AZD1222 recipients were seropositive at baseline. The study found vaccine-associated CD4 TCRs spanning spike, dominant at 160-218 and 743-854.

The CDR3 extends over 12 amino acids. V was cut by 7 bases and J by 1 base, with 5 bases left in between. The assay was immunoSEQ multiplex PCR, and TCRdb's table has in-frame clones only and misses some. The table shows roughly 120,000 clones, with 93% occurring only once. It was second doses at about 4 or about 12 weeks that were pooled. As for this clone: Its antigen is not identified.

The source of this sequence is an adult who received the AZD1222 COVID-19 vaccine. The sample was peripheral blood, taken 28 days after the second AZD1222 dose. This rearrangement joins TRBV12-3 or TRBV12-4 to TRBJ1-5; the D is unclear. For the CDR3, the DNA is TGTGCCAGCAAACGAAGCAATCAGCCCCAGCATTTT. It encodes CASKRSNQPQHF.